Listed below are T cell receptor beta chains from one sample, sequenced in a study of regulatory dendritic cells for organ transplantation. Using immunoSEQ multiplex PCR, the repertoire was profiled, and TCRdb retains in-frame clones only, with some absent. Among approximately 35,000 clones listed, roughly 91% were seen once. The sequencing sample was made of naive CD4+ T cells from blood. Every receptor here comes from a human donor in good health. CDR3s include the opening cysteine and the closing phenylalanine or tryptophan. The order of the fields is CDR3 DNA, CDR3 protein, J gene, V gene, CDR3 length, D gene, clone size. A D gene is named only where the DNA matches it firmly. A row's size may be missing; if present it is once, few, many or a size class.

cdr3_nt: TGTGCCAGCAGCTTCGGTCCTAGCGGGGTGGATGAGCAGTTCTTC
cdr3_aa: CASSFGPSGVDEQFF
j_call: TRBJ2-1
v_call: TRBV7-9
cdr3_length: 15
d_call: TRBD2
clone_size: .

cdr3_nt: TGTGCCAGCAGCCGTGGGACTAGCGGTCTGACGGAGCAGTTCTTC
cdr3_aa: CASSRGTSGLTEQFF
j_call: TRBJ2-1
v_call: TRBV7-9
cdr3_length: 15
d_call: TRBD2
clone_size: .

cdr3_nt: TGTGCCAGCAGTGATGCTAGCGGCCGGGCCCCCTACGAGCAGTACTTC
cdr3_aa: CASSDASGRAPYEQYF
j_call: TRBJ2-7
v_call: TRBV25-1
cdr3_length: 16
d_call: TRBD2
clone_size: .

cdr3_nt: TGTGCCAGCAGCCAAGAACCAAGACAGGCGACTGTGGGCTCTGGAAACACCATATATTTT
cdr3_aa: CASSQEPRQATVGSGNTIYF
j_call: TRBJ1-3
v_call: TRBV4-2
cdr3_length: 20
d_call: .
clone_size: .

cdr3_nt: TGTGCCCAGACAGGGGGGGATGAAAAACTGTTTTTT
cdr3_aa: CAQTGGDEKLFF
j_call: TRBJ1-4
v_call: TRBV30
cdr3_length: 12
d_call: TRBD1
clone_size: .

cdr3_nt: TGTGCCAGCTCTCATTCGGCCCGAGGGGCGCGGGGGAACACTGAAGCTTTCTTT
cdr3_aa: CASSHSARGARGNTEAFF
j_call: TRBJ1-1
v_call: TRBV18
cdr3_length: 18
d_call: .
clone_size: .

cdr3_nt: TGTGCCAGCAGCAATCAGGCGCTAGACGAGCAGTACTTC
cdr3_aa: CASSNQALDEQYF
j_call: TRBJ2-7
v_call: TRBV21-1
cdr3_length: 13
d_call: .
clone_size: few

cdr3_nt: TGTGCCAGCAGCTTTGAGACTGGTAGACATCAGCCCCAGCATTTT
cdr3_aa: CASSFETGRHQPQHF
j_call: TRBJ1-5
v_call: TRBV5-5
cdr3_length: 15
d_call: .
clone_size: .

cdr3_nt: TGTGCCAGTAGTCAGCTAGCGGGAGAAGGAAAGACCCAGTACTTC
cdr3_aa: CASSQLAGEGKTQYF
j_call: TRBJ2-5
v_call: TRBV19
cdr3_length: 15
d_call: TRBD2
clone_size: .

cdr3_nt: TGTGCCAGCAGTTTCGAGGGGAGCGATACGCAGTATTTT
cdr3_aa: CASSFEGSDTQYF
j_call: TRBJ2-3
v_call: TRBV27
cdr3_length: 13
d_call: .
clone_size: .

cdr3_nt: TGTGCCAGCAGCTTGAGATCGGATACGCAGTATTTT
cdr3_aa: CASSLRSDTQYF
j_call: TRBJ2-3
v_call: TRBV5-5
cdr3_length: 12
d_call: .
clone_size: .

cdr3_nt: TGTGCCAGTAGTACCCGGGACAGATCTCCAACCTACGAGCAGTACTTC
cdr3_aa: CASSTRDRSPTYEQYF
j_call: TRBJ2-7
v_call: TRBV19
cdr3_length: 16
d_call: TRBD1
clone_size: once

cdr3_nt: TGTGCCAGCAGCCTAGCTCGATCGGGCGAGCAGTACTTC
cdr3_aa: CASSLARSGEQYF
j_call: TRBJ2-7
v_call: TRBV7-2
cdr3_length: 13
d_call: .
clone_size: .

cdr3_nt: TGTGCCAGCAGTATTGGACAGGGGGAATCCTATGGCTACACCTTC
cdr3_aa: CASSIGQGESYGYTF
j_call: TRBJ1-2
v_call: TRBV2
cdr3_length: 15
d_call: TRBD1
clone_size: .

cdr3_nt: TGTGCCAGCAGCCCCGGGGAGACCCAGTACTTC
cdr3_aa: CASSPGETQYF
j_call: TRBJ2-5
v_call: TRBV7-2
cdr3_length: 11
d_call: .
clone_size: .

cdr3_nt: TGTGCCAGCAGCCCCAATCCCAGGGACAATGAGCAGTTCTTC
cdr3_aa: CASSPNPRDNEQFF
j_call: TRBJ2-1
v_call: TRBV9
cdr3_length: 14
d_call: .
clone_size: .

cdr3_nt: TGTGCCAGCTCACCGGACGGGAGCTCCTACAATGAGCAGTTCTTC
cdr3_aa: CASSPDGSSYNEQFF
j_call: TRBJ2-1
v_call: TRBV18
cdr3_length: 15
d_call: .
clone_size: .

cdr3_nt: TGTGCCATCAGCCGACTAGCGGGAGCCGTTCAGTACTTC
cdr3_aa: CAISRLAGAVQYF
j_call: TRBJ2-7
v_call: TRBV10-3
cdr3_length: 13
d_call: TRBD2
clone_size: .

cdr3_nt: TGCGCCAGCAGCCAAGATTTCCTCAGGGACTCCTACGAGCAGTACTTC
cdr3_aa: CASSQDFLRDSYEQYF
j_call: TRBJ2-7
v_call: TRBV4-3
cdr3_length: 16
d_call: .
clone_size: .

cdr3_nt: TGCAGCGTTGAAGGGGGCCCCAAGCAGTACTTC
cdr3_aa: CSVEGGPKQYF
j_call: TRBJ2-7
v_call: TRBV29-1
cdr3_length: 11
d_call: .
clone_size: .

cdr3_nt: TGTGCCAGCAGCTCCAAAGAGACCCAGTACTTC
cdr3_aa: CASSSKETQYF
j_call: TRBJ2-5
v_call: TRBV5-8
cdr3_length: 11
d_call: .
clone_size: .

cdr3_nt: TGTGCCAGCAGCGTAGGCAGGGGGCGCCTATATGGCTACACCTTC
cdr3_aa: CASSVGRGRLYGYTF
j_call: TRBJ1-2
v_call: TRBV9
cdr3_length: 15
d_call: TRBD1
clone_size: .

cdr3_nt: TGTGCCAGCAGTGACGAGGCGGGTGGGACCTACGAGCAGTACTTC
cdr3_aa: CASSDEAGGTYEQYF
j_call: TRBJ2-7
v_call: TRBV6-4
cdr3_length: 15
d_call: .
clone_size: .

cdr3_nt: TGTGCCAGCAGCTTGGTAGACAGGAGCTCTGGAAACACCATATATTTT
cdr3_aa: CASSLVDRSSGNTIYF
j_call: TRBJ1-3
v_call: TRBV5-6
cdr3_length: 16
d_call: .
clone_size: once

cdr3_nt: TGTGCCTGGAGCAAGGGACAGCCGAATGAAAAACTGTTTTTT
cdr3_aa: CAWSKGQPNEKLFF
j_call: TRBJ1-4
v_call: TRBV30
cdr3_length: 14
d_call: TRBD1
clone_size: .

cdr3_nt: TGTGCCAGCAGAGCGCCACAGGGGTCCTTTAGCGAGCAGTACTTC
cdr3_aa: CASRAPQGSFSEQYF
j_call: TRBJ2-7
v_call: TRBV6-1
cdr3_length: 15
d_call: TRBD1
clone_size: .

cdr3_nt: TGTGCCAGCGAGGGACAGGGCAACACTGAAGCTTTCTTT
cdr3_aa: CASEGQGNTEAFF
j_call: TRBJ1-1
v_call: TRBV2
cdr3_length: 13
d_call: TRBD1
clone_size: .

cdr3_nt: TGTGCCTGGATCCGGGGGACTGAAGCTTTCTTT
cdr3_aa: CAWIRGTEAFF
j_call: TRBJ1-1
v_call: TRBV30
cdr3_length: 11
d_call: .
clone_size: few

cdr3_nt: TGTGCCAGCAGTTTGAAAACACAGGGGCGGGAGCTGTTTTTT
cdr3_aa: CASSLKTQGRELFF
j_call: TRBJ2-2
v_call: TRBV6-5
cdr3_length: 14
d_call: TRBD1
clone_size: .

cdr3_nt: TGTGCCAGCAGCTTGGTGGGACAGGGGGCGCGTCGGACCTACGAGCAGTACTTC
cdr3_aa: CASSLVGQGARRTYEQYF
j_call: TRBJ2-7
v_call: TRBV5-4
cdr3_length: 18
d_call: TRBD1
clone_size: once

cdr3_nt: TGTGCCAGCAGCTTGGACGGGAGGGCCAGTAATGAGCAGTTCTTC
cdr3_aa: CASSLDGRASNEQFF
j_call: TRBJ2-1
v_call: TRBV7-9
cdr3_length: 15
d_call: TRBD2
clone_size: .

cdr3_nt: TGTGCCAGCAGCTCACAGGGGGGAGACACTGAAGCTTTCTTT
cdr3_aa: CASSSQGGDTEAFF
j_call: TRBJ1-1
v_call: TRBV7-3
cdr3_length: 14
d_call: TRBD1
clone_size: .

cdr3_nt: TGTGCCAGCAGCCACTACCTGGACAGGAACGAGCAGTACTTC
cdr3_aa: CASSHYLDRNEQYF
j_call: TRBJ2-7
v_call: TRBV7-9
cdr3_length: 14
d_call: TRBD1
clone_size: .

cdr3_nt: TGTGCCAGCAGTCCATCGCGGACTGAAGCTTTCTTT
cdr3_aa: CASSPSRTEAFF
j_call: TRBJ1-1
v_call: TRBV6-5
cdr3_length: 12
d_call: .
clone_size: .

cdr3_nt: TGTGCCAGCAGTGAAGCTGAAGCCGGGGAGCTGTTTTTT
cdr3_aa: CASSEAEAGELFF
j_call: TRBJ2-2
v_call: TRBV2
cdr3_length: 13
d_call: .
clone_size: .

cdr3_nt: TGTGCCAGCAGTGATCCCGCACCGTTTGGCTACACCTTC
cdr3_aa: CASSDPAPFGYTF
j_call: TRBJ1-2
v_call: TRBV6-1
cdr3_length: 13
d_call: .
clone_size: .

cdr3_nt: TGTGCCACCAGCAGAAACCCTCACAGCCTCTATGGCTACACCTTC
cdr3_aa: CATSRNPHSLYGYTF
j_call: TRBJ1-2
v_call: TRBV15
cdr3_length: 15
d_call: .
clone_size: .

cdr3_nt: TGTGCCAGCAGTTACGACAGGGTAGGCGAGCAGTACTTC
cdr3_aa: CASSYDRVGEQYF
j_call: TRBJ2-7
v_call: TRBV2
cdr3_length: 13
d_call: TRBD1
clone_size: few

cdr3_nt: TGTGCCAGCAGCCTAGGGACAGCGAACACTGAAGCTTTCTTT
cdr3_aa: CASSLGTANTEAFF
j_call: TRBJ1-1
v_call: TRBV6-5
cdr3_length: 14
d_call: TRBD1
clone_size: .

cdr3_nt: TGTGCCAGCATGAGGGCGAACACTGAAGCTTTCTTT
cdr3_aa: CASMRANTEAFF
j_call: TRBJ1-1
v_call: TRBV6-1
cdr3_length: 12
d_call: .
clone_size: .

cdr3_nt: TGTGCCAGCAGCCCAGGGAGCTCTGGAAACACCATATATTTT
cdr3_aa: CASSPGSSGNTIYF
j_call: TRBJ1-3
v_call: TRBV9
cdr3_length: 14
d_call: .
clone_size: .

cdr3_nt: TGTGCCAGTAGTATAAGAGGGCCCGGGGAGCTGTTTTTT
cdr3_aa: CASSIRGPGELFF
j_call: TRBJ2-2
v_call: TRBV19
cdr3_length: 13
d_call: .
clone_size: once